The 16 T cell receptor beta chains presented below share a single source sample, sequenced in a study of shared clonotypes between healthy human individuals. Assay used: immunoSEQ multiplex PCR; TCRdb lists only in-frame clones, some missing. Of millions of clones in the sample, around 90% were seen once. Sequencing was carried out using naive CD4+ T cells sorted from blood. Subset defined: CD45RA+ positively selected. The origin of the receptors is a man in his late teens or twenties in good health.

CDR3 region: CASSQTGGHEQYF. CDR3 sequence (DNA): TGTGCCAGCAGTCAGACAGGGGGCCACGAGCAGTACTTC. The genes are TRBV7-9 and TRBJ2-7; 10 nucleotides line up with TRBD1. The CDR3 sequence is 13 residues long. The germline V gene encodes CDR1 SEHNR and CDR2 FQNEAQ (reference sequence). Unmatched junction bases numbered 4, after V lost 6 bases and J lost 5 bases. Combining the CDR3 with reference TRBV7-9 and TRBJ2-7 gives the whole variable domain DTGVSQNPRHKITKRGQNVTFRCDPISEHNRLYWYRQTLGQGPEFLTYFQNEAQLEKSRLLSDRFSAERPKGSFSTLEIQRTEQGDSAMYLCASSQTGGHEQYFGPGTRLTVT.

The CDR3 loop is CASSATLTRAFF. CDR3 in DNA: TGTGCCAGCAGCGCGACCCTTACGAGGGCTTTCTTT. The chain combines TRBV11-2 with TRBJ1-1; D not certain. Germline V lookup: CDR1 SGHAT, CDR2 FQNNGV. Trimming took off 5 bases at V and 11 bases at J, with 15 bases between the two ends. The CDR3 has 12 residues. The whole variable domain, filled in from reference TRBV11-2 and TRBJ1-1, reads EAGVAQSPRYKIIEKRQSVAFWCNPISGHATLYWYQQILGQGPKLLIQFQNNGVVDDSQLPKDRFSAERLKGVDSTLKIQPAKLEDSAVYLCASSATLTRAFFGQGTRLTVV.

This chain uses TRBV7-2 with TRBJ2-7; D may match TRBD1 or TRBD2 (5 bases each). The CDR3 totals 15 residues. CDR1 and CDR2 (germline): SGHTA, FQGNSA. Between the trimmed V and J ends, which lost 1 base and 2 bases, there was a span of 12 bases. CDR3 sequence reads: CASSLVEGPTYEQYF. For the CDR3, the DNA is TGTGCCAGCAGCTTAGTAGAGGGGCCGACCTACGAGCAGTACTTC.

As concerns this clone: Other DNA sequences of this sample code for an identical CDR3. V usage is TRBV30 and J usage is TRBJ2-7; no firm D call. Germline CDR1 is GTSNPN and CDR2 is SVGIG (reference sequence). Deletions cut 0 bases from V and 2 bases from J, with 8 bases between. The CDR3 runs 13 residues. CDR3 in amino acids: CAWSVHRAYEQYF. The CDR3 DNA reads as TGTGCCTGGAGTGTACACCGGGCCTACGAGCAGTACTTC.

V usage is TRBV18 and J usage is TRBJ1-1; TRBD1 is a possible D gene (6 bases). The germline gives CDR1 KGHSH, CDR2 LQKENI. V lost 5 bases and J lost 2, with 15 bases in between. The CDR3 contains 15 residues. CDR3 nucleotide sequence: TGTGCCAGCTCAAGCGGAAGGACAGACAACACTGAAGCTTTCTTT. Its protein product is CASSSGRTDNTEAFF. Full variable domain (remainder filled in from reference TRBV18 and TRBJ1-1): NAGVMQNPRHLVRRRGQEARLRCSPMKGHSHVYWYRQLPEEGLKFMVYLQKENIIDESGMPKERFSAEFPKEGPSILRIQQVVRGDSAAYFCASSSGRTDNTEAFFGQGTRLTVV.

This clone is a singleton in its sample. For the CDR3, the DNA is TGTGCCAGCAGCCCCCGGGACAGGGGGCATGGCGGGGAGCTGTTTTTT. As protein: CASSPRDRGHGGELFF. The rearrangement joins TRBV13 to TRBJ2-2; 12 bases agree with TRBD1. Per the germline V gene, CDR1 is PRHDT and CDR2 is FYEKMQ (reference sequence). The CDR3 is 16 residues long. J gave up 7 bases and V 5 bases, and 8 bases lay outside the gene matches.

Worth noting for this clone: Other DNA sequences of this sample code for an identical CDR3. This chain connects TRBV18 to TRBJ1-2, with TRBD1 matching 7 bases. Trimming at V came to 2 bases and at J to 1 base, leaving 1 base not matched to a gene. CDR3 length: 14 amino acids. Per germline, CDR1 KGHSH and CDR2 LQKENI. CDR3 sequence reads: CASSPTGDNYGYTF. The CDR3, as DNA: TGTGCCAGCTCACCAACAGGGGATAACTATGGCTACACCTTC.

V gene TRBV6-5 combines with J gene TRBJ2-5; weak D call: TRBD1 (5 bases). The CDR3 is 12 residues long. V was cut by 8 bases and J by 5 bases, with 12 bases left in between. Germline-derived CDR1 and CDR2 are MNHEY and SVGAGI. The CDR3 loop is CASQGSWETQYF. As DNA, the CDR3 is TGTGCCAGCCAGGGTTCTTGGGAGACCCAGTACTTC.

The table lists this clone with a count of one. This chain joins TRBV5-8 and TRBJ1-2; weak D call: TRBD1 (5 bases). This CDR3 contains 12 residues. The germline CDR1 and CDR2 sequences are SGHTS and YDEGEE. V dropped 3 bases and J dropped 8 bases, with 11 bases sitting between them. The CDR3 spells CASSYGQGGYTF. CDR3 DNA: TGTGCCAGCAGCTACGGGCAGGGCGGCTACACCTTC.

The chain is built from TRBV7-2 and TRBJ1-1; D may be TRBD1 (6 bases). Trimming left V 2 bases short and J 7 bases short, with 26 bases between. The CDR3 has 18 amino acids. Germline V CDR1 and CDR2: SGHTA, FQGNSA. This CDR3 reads CASSLITRGGGGTIEAFF. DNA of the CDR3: TGTGCCAGCAGCTTAATAACTCGAGGGGGAGGTGGGACGATTGAAGCTTTCTTT.

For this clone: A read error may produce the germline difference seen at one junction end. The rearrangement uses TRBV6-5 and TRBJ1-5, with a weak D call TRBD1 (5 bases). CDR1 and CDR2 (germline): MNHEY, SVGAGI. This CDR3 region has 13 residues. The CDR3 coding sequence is TGTGCCAGCAGAGGGACGGCCCTGGGGCCCCAGCATTTC. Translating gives CASRGTALGPQHF.

The CDR3 DNA reads TGTGCCAGTAGCTACGGAGGACTAGCGGGAGCAAATGAGCAGTTCTTC. Its protein product is CASSYGGLAGANEQFF. This chain joins TRBV19 and TRBJ2-1, with TRBD2 identical over 13 bases. V dropped 6 bases and J dropped 7; count of bases not matched to a gene: 9. This CDR3 contains 16 residues. CDR1 LNHDA and CDR2 SQIVND come from the germline V gene (reference sequence).

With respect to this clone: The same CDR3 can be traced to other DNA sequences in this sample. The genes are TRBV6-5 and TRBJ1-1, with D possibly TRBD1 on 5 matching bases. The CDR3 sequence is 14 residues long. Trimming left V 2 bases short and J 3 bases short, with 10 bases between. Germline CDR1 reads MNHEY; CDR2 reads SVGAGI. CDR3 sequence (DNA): TGTGCCAGCAGTTACCTCGGGGGGGACACTGAAGCTTTCTTT. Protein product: CASSYLGGDTEAFF.

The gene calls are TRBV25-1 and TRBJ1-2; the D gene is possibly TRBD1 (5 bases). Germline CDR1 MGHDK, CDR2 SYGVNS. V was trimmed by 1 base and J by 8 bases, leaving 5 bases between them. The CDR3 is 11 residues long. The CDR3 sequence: CASSEWGGYTF. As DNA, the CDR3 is TGTGCCAGCAGTGAATGGGGGGGCTACACCTTC.

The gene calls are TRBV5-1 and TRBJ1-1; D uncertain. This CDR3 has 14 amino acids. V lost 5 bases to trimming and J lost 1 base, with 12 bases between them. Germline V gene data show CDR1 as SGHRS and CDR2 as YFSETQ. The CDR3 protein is CASRGFLQNTEAFF. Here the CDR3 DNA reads TGCGCCAGCAGGGGCTTCCTACAGAACACTGAAGCTTTCTTT.

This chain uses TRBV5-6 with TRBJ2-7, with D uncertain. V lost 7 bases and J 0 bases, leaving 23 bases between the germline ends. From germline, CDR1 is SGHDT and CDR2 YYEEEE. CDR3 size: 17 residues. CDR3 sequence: CASATLGRKTHSYEQYF. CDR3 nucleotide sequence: TGTGCCAGCGCGACTCTGGGCAGGAAAACTCACTCCTACGAGCAGTACTTC.